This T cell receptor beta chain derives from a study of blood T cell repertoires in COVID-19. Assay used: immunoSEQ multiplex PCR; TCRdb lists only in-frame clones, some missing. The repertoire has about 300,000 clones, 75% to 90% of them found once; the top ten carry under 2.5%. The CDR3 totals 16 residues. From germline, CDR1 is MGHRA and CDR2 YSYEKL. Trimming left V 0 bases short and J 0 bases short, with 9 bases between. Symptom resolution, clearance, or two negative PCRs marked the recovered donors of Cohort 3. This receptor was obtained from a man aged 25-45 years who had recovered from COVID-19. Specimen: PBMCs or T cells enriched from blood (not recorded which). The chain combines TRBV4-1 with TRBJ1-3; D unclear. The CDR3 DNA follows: TGCGCCAGCAGCCAAGAAGCGGCAGGCTCTGGAAACACCATATATTTT. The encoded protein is CASSQEAAGSGNTIYF.